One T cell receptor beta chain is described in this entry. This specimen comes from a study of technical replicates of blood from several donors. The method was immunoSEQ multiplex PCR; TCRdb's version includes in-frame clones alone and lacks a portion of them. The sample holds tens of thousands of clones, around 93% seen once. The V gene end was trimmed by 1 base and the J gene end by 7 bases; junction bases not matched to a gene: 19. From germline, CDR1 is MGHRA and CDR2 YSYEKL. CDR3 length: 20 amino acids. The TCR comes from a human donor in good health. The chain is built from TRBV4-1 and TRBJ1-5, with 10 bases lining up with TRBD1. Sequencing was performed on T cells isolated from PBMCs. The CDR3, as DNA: TGCGCCAGCAGCCAAGTTCCTTTTGGACAGGGGGGGATAGCGGAACAGCCCCAGCATTTT. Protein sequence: CASSQVPFGQGGIAEQPQHF.